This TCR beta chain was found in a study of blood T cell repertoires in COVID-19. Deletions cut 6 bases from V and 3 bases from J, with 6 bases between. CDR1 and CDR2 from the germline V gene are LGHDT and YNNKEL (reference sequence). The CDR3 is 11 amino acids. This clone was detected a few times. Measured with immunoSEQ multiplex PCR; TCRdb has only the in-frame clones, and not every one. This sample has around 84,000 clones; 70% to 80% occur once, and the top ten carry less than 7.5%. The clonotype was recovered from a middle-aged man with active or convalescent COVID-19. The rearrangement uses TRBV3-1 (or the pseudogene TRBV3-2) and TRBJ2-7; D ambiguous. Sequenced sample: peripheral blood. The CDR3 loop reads CASSRSYEQYF. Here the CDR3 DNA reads TGTGCCAGCAGTCGGAGCTACGAGCAGTACTTC.